The 2 T cell receptor beta chains presented below share a single source sample, sequenced in a study of cytomegalovirus exposure and HLA in healthy donors. The PCR contained 60 Vbeta and 13 Jbeta primers. Data came from immunoSEQ multiplex PCR; TCRdb stores just in-frame clones and leaves some out. The top ten clones hold 7.5% to 9.5% of a sample with around 92,000 clones, 65% to 80% of them seen once. Input material: PBMCs. The source of these receptors is a human donor in good health.

The CDR3 reads CASSPSRTGDTEAFF. The CDR3 DNA reads as TGTGCCAGCAGCCCCTCACGGACAGGGGACACTGAAGCTTTCTTT. The chain has TRBV4-2 and TRBJ1-1; TRBD1 agrees at 9 bases. Looked up from germline, CDR1 is LGHNA and CDR2 is YNFKEQ. Trimming took 4 bases from V and 3 from J; bases not matched to a gene: 6. This CDR3 region has 15 residues.

The chain's CDR3 is CSVSSGSYNEQFF. CDR3 coding DNA: TGCAGCGTCTCTAGCGGTTCCTACAATGAGCAGTTCTTC. The chain recombines TRBV29-1 with TRBJ2-1; TRBD2 matches at 7 bases. CDR3 length: 13 amino acids. Per germline, CDR1 SQVTM and CDR2 ANQGSEA. Trimming at V came to 6 bases and at J to 1 base, leaving 3 bases not matched to a gene.